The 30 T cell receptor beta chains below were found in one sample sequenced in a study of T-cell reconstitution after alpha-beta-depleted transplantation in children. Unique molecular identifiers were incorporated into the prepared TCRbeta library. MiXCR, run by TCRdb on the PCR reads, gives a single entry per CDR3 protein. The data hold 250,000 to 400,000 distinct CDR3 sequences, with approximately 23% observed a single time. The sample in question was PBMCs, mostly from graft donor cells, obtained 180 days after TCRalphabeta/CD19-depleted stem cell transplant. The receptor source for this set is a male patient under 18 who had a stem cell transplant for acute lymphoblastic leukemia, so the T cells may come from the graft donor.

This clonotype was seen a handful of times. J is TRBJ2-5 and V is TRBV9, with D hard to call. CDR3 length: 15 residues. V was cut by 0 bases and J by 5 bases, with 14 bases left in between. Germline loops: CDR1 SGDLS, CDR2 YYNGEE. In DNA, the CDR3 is TGTGCCAGCAGCGTAGCCGTCTGGGCATCCGAGACCCAGTACTTC. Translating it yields CASSVAVWASETQYF.

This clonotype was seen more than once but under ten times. The CDR3: CASSSPGQGYNEQFF. The DNA for the CDR3 is TGTGCCAGCAGTTCTCCGGGACAGGGGTACAATGAGCAGTTCTTC. The chain combines TRBV27 with TRBJ2-1, with 10 positions matching TRBD1. V shed 4 bases, J shed 4 bases, and the junction held 4 bases outside the gene matches. Germline V gene lookup returns CDR1 MNHEY and CDR2 SMNVEV (reference sequence). This CDR3 region has 15 residues.

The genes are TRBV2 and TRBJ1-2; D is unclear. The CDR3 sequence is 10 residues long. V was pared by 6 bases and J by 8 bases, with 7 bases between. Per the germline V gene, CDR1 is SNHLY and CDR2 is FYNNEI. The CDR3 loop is CASSKTGYTF. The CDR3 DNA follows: TGTGCCAGCAGCAAGACAGGCTACACCTTC.

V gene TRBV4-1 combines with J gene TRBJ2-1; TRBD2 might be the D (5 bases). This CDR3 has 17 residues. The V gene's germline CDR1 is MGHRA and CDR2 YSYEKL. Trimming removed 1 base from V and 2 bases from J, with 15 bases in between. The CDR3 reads CASSQGRLRVTYNEQFF. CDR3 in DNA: TGCGCCAGCAGCCAAGGACGGCTGAGGGTCACCTACAATGAGCAGTTCTTC.

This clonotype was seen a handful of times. The chain's CDR3 is CASSYRGRIYNEQFF. Here the CDR3 DNA reads TGTGCCAGCAGTTATCGCGGGAGGATCTACAATGAGCAGTTCTTC. The chain combines TRBV6-5 with TRBJ2-1; TRBD2 agrees at 8 bases. Germline V gene lookup returns CDR1 MNHEY and CDR2 SVGAGI. The CDR3 contains 15 residues. V lost 3 bases, J lost 3 bases, and 4 bases stayed unmatched.

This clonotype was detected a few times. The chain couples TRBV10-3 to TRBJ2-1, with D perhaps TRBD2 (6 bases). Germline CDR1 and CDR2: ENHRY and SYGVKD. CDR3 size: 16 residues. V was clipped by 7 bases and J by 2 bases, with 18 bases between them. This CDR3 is CAITAGPIAAYNEQFF. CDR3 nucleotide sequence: TGTGCCATCACTGCGGGACCCATAGCTGCCTACAATGAGCAGTTCTTC.

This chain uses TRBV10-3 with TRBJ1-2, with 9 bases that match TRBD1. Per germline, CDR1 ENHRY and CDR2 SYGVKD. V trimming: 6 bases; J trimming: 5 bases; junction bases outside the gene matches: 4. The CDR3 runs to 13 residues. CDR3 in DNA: TGTGCCATCAGGCCGACAGGGGGGTATGGCTACACCTTC. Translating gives CAIRPTGGYGYTF.

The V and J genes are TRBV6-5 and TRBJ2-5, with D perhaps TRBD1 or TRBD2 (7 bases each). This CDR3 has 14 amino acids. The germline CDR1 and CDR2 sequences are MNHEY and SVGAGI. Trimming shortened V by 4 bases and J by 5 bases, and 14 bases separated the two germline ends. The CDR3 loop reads CASSWRQGGETQYF. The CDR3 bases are TGTGCCAGCAGTTGGCGACAGGGAGGGGAGACCCAGTACTTC.

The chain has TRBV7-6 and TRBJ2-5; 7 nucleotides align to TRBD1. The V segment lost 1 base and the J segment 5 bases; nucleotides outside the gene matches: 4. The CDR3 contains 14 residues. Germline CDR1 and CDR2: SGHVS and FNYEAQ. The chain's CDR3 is CASSLGGQRETQYF. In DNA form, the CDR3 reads TGTGCCAGCAGCTTAGGGGGACAGCGGGAGACCCAGTACTTC.

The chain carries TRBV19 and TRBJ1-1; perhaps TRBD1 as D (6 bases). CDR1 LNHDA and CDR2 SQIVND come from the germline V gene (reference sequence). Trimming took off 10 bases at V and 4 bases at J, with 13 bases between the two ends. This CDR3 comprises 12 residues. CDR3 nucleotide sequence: TGTGCCACCCAAGGGGGGGGCACTGAAGCTTTCTTT. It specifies CATQGGGTEAFF.

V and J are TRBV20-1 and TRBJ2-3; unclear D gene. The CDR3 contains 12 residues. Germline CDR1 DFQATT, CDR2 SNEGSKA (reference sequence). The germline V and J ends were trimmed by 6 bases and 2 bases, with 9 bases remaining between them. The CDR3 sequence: CSANPNTDTQYF. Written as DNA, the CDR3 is TGCAGTGCCAACCCGAACACAGATACGCAGTATTTT.

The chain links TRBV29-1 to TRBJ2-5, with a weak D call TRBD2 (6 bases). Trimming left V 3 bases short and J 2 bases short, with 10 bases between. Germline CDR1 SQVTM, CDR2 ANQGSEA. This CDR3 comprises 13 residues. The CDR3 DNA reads TGCAGCGTTGATGGGGGAGGACAAGAGACCCAGTACTTC. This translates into CSVDGGGQETQYF.

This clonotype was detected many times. The CDR3 region has the DNA TGTGCCAGCAGGTCCGCCGGGGAGCTGTTTTTT. This codes for CASRSAGELFF. The chain couples TRBV7-3 to TRBJ2-2; no clear D. The CDR3 length is 11 residues. CDR1 is SGHTA and CDR2 is FQGTGA in the germline V gene. The V and J ends lost 6 bases and 6 bases respectively, with 5 bases between them.

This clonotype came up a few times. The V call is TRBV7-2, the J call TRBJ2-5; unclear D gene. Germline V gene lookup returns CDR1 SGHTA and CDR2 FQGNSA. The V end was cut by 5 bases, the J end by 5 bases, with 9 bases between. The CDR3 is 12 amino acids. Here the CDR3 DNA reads TGTGCCAGCAGCCACCCCGGGGAGACCCAGTACTTC. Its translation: CASSHPGETQYF.

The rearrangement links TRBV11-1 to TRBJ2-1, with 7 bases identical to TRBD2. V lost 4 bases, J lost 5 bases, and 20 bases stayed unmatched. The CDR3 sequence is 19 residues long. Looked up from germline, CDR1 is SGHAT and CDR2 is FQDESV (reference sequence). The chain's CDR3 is CASSSLGTLGREVDNEQFF. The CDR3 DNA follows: TGTGCCAGCAGCTCTTTAGGAACTTTGGGTCGGGAGGTGGACAATGAGCAGTTCTTC. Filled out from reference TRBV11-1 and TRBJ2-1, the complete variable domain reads EAEVAQSPRYKITEKSQAVAFWCDPISGHATLYWYRQILGQGPELLVQFQDESVVDDSQLPKDRFSAERLKGVDSTLKIQPAELGDSAMYLCASSSLGTLGREVDNEQFFGPGTRLTVL.

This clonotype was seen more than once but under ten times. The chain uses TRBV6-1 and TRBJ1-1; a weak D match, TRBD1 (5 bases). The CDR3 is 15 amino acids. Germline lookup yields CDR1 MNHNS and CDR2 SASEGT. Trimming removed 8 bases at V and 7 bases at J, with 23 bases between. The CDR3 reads CASSSLRGGGFEAFF. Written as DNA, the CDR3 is TGTGCCAGCTCGAGTCTGCGGGGCGGTGGGTTTGAAGCTTTCTTT.

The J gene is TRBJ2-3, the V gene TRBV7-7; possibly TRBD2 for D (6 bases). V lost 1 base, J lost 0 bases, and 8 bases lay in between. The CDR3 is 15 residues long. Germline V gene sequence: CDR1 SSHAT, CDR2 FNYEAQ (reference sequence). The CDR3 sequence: CASSLVAASTDTQYF. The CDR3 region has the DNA TGTGCCAGCAGCTTAGTAGCGGCCAGCACAGATACGCAGTATTTT.

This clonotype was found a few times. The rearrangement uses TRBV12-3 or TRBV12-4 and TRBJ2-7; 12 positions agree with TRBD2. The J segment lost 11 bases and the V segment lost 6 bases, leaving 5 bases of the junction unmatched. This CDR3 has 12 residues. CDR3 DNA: TGTGCCAGCAGGACTACTAGCGGGAGGAAGTACTTC. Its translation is CASRTTSGRKYF.

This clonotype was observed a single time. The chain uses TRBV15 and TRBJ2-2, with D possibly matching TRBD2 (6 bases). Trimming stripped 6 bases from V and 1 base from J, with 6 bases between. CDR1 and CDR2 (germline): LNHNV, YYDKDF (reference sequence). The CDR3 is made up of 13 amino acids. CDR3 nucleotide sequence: TGTGCCACCAGGGGGGGGAACACCGGGGAGCTGTTTTTT. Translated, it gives CATRGGNTGELFF.

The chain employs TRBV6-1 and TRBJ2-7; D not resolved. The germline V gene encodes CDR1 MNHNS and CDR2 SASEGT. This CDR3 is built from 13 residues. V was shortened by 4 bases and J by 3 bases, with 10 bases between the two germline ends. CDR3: CASSVQPHYEQYF. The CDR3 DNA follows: TGTGCCAGCAGTGTCCAACCCCACTACGAGCAGTACTTC.

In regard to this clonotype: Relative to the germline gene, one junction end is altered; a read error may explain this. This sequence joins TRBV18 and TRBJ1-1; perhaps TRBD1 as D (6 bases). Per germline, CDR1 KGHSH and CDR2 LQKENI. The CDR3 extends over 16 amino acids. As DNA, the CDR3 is TGTGCCAGCTCACGAGCCCCCAGGACAGCCATCACTCAAGCTTTCTTT. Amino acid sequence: CASSRAPRTAITQAFF.

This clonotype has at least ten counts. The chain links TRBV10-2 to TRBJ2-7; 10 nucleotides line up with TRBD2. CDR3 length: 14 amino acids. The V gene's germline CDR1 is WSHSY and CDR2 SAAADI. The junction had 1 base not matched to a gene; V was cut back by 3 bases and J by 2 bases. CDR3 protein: CASSDLAGAYEQYF. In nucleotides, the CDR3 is TGCGCCAGCAGTGATCTAGCGGGAGCCTACGAGCAGTACTTC.

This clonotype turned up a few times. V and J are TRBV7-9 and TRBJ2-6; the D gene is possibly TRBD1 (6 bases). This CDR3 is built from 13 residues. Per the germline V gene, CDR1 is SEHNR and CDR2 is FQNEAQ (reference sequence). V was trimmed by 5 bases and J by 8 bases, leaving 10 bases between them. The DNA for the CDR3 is TGTGCCAGCAGCCCCTGGGGGCCCAACGTCCTGACTTTC. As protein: CASSPWGPNVLTF.

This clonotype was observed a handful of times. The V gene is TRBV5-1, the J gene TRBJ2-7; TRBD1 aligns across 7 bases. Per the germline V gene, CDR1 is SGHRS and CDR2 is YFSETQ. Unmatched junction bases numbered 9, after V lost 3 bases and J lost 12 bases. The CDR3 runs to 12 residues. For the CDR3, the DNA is TGCGCCAGCAGCTCATTAGGGACAGTCTGGTACTTC. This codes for CASSSLGTVWYF.

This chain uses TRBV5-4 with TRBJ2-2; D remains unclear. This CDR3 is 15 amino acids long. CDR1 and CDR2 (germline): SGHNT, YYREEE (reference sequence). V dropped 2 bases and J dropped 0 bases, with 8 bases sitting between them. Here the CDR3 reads CASSFGNANTGELFF. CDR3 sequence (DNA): TGTGCCAGCAGCTTCGGAAACGCGAACACCGGGGAGCTGTTTTTT.

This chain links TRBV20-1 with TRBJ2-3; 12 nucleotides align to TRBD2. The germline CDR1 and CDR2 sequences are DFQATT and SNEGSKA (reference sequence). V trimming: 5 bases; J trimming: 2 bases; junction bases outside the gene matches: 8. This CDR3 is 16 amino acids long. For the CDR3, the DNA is TGCAGTGCTCGAAGGACTAGCGGGGCTTACACAGATACGCAGTATTTT. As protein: CSARRTSGAYTDTQYF.

Written as DNA, the CDR3 is TGTGCCAGCAGCCTAGGGGCGGGAGGTTCCTACGTCCGCTCCTACAATGAGCAGTTCTTC. As protein: CASSLGAGGSYVRSYNEQFF. The chain combines TRBV9 with TRBJ2-1; 8 nucleotides line up with TRBD2. Trimming took 4 bases from V and 0 from J; bases not matched to a gene: 18. Germline V gene sequence: CDR1 SGDLS, CDR2 YYNGEE. The length of the CDR3 is 20 residues.

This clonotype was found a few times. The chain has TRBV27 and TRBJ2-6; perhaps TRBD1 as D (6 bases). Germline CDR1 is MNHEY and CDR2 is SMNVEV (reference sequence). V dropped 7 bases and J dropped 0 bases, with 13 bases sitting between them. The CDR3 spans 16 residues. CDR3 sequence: CASIDRIHSGANVLTF. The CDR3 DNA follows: TGTGCCAGCATAGACAGGATTCACTCTGGGGCCAACGTCCTGACTTTC.

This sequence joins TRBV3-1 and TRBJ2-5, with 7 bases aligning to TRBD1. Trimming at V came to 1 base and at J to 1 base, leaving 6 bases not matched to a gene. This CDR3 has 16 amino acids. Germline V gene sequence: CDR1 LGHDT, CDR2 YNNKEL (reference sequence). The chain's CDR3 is CASSQGRDSVQETQYF. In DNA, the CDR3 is TGTGCCAGCAGCCAAGGCAGGGACAGCGTCCAAGAGACCCAGTACTTC.

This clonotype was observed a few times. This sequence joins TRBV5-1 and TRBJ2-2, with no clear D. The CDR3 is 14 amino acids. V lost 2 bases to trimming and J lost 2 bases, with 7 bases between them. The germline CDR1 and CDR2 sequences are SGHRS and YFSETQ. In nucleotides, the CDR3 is TGCGCCAGCAGCTTTGAGCCTAACACCGGGGAGCTGTTTTTT. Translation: CASSFEPNTGELFF. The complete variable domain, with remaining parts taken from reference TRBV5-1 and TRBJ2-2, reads KAGVTQTPRYLIKTRGQQVTLSCSPISGHRSVSWYQQTPGQGLQFLFEYFSETQRNKGNFPGRFSGRQFSNSRSEMNVSTLELGDSALYLCASSFEPNTGELFFGEGSRLTVL.